The rows below give T cell receptor beta chains drawn from one sample of a study of early T cells in non-severe SARS-CoV-2 infection. TCRdb analysed the 5' RACE reads with MiXCR anew, one entry per CDR3 protein. The table lists tens of thousands of distinct CDR3 sequences, approximately 7% of them singletons. The specimen was whole blood. The receptor source for this set is an adult who was a healthcare worker with PCR-confirmed SARS-CoV-2 infection or an uninfected control (not recorded which). CDR3s include the opening cysteine and the closing phenylalanine or tryptophan. D genes are given only for firm matches. Where a row states a size, it is once, few, many or the class of an expanded clone; other rows omit it.

cdr3_nt cdr3_aa d_call clone_size j_call v_call
TGTGCCAGCAGCCAAGTTGGGTCCACATTGGGTGGCTACACCTTC CASSQVGSTLGGYTF - many TRBJ1-2 TRBV3-1
TGCGCCAGCAGCGGGACTGAAATGAACACTGAAGCTTTCTTT CASSGTEMNTEAFF - - TRBJ1-1 TRBV5-1
TGCAGTGGGGACCCAGCCTCTGGCACAGATACGCAGTATTTT CSGDPASGTDTQYF - many TRBJ2-3 TRBV20-1
TGCGCCAGCAGTGAGGTAGCCAGCTCCTACGAGCAGTACTTC CASSEVASSYEQYF - many TRBJ2-7 TRBV10-1
TGTGCCAGCAGCTCGCCAGACAGGAATGAGCAGTTCTTC CASSSPDRNEQFF - many TRBJ2-1 TRBV7-2
TGTGCCAGCAGCAGACTTAGTAGCGGGAGGTACGCAGATACGCAGTATTTT CASSRLSSGRYADTQYF TRBD2 few TRBJ2-3 TRBV5-4
TGTGCCAGCAGTGAAGCGACAAGCTCCTACAATGAGCAGTTCTTC CASSEATSSYNEQFF - few TRBJ2-1 TRBV6-1
TGTGCCAGCAGCGCAGCCCTCCAAACCGCTGGAAACACCATATATTTT CASSAALQTAGNTIYF - - TRBJ1-3 TRBV7-6
TGTGCCAGCAGAGCCACAGGGGGGGGCACTGAAGCTTTCTTT CASRATGGGTEAFF TRBD1 many TRBJ1-1 TRBV28
TGTGCCAGCAGGGGGTACTCTCGGGAGCAGTACTTC CASRGYSREQYF - - TRBJ2-7 TRBV28
TGTGCCAGCAGTAGAGGGGGCTCCGGGGAGCTGTTTTTT CASSRGGSGELFF TRBD1 many TRBJ2-2 TRBV6-5
TGCAGCGTTGGGACAGGGGACTCCTACGAGCAGTACTTC CSVGTGDSYEQYF TRBD1 few TRBJ2-7 TRBV29-1
TGCGCCAGCAGCTTGGATTTACAGGGGGGTGCCCCCTACGAGCAGTACTTC CASSLDLQGGAPYEQYF TRBD1 many TRBJ2-7 TRBV5-1
TGTGCCAGCAGCTTACGACAGGACTATGGCTACACCTTC CASSLRQDYGYTF - - TRBJ1-2 TRBV7-8
TGCAGTGCTTCATTCAGGGAAAACTCACCCCTCCACTTT CSASFRENSPLHF - - TRBJ1-6 TRBV20-1
TGTGCCAGCAGCCTAGTCCTGCTGGGCGAGCAGTACTTC CASSLVLLGEQYF - many TRBJ2-7 TRBV11-2
TGCAGTGCCTACGACAGGGGAAGTCACGGCTACGAGCAGTACTTC CSAYDRGSHGYEQYF TRBD1 few TRBJ2-7 TRBV20-1
TGTGCCAGCGGTCCTGGTCTACATGAGCAGTTCTTC CASGPGLHEQFF - - TRBJ2-1 TRBV19
TGTGCCAGCACCCCCCCGGGACGGACGAACACTGAAGCTTTCTTT CASTPPGRTNTEAFF - many TRBJ1-1 TRBV6-1
TGTGCCAGCAGCCCCGAGCGGGAGAACTATGGCTACACCTTC CASSPERENYGYTF - many TRBJ1-2 TRBV9
TGTGCCAGCGAGCTCGCTAATGAGCAGTTCTTC CASELANEQFF - medium-sized TRBJ2-1 TRBV12-3/TRBV12-4
TGCGCCAGCAGCCCGGGACAGGGGGTACTTGGAAACACCATATATTTT CASSPGQGVLGNTIYF TRBD1 many TRBJ1-3 TRBV5-1
TGTGCCAGCAGTCCACCTGACAGGGTCAACACTGAAGCTTTCTTT CASSPPDRVNTEAFF TRBD1 - TRBJ1-1 TRBV28